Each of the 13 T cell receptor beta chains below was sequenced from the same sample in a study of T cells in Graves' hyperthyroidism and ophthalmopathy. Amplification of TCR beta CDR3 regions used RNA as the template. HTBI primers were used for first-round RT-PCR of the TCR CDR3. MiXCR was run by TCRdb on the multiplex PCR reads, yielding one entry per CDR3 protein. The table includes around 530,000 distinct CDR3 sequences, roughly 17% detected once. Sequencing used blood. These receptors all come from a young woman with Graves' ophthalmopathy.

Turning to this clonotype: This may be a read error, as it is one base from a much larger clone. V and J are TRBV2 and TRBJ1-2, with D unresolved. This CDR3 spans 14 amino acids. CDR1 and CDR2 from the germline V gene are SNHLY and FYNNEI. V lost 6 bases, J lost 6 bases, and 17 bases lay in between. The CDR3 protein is CASRSDRDSHGYTF. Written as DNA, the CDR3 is TGTGCCAGCAGATCCGATAGGGATAGCCATGGCTACACCTTC.

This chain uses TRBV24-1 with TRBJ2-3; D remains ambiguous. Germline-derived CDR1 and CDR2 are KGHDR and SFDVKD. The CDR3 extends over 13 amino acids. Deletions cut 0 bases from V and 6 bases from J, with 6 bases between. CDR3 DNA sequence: TGTGCCACCAGTGATTTGTGGTTTGATACGCAGTATTTT. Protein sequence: CATSDLWFDTQYF.

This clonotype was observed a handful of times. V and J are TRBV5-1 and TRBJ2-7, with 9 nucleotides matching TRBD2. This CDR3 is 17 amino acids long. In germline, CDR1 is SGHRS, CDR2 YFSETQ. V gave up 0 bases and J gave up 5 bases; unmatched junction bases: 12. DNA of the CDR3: TGCGCCAGCAGCTTGGGAGGTGGCGGGAGGGCCATCCACGAGCAGTACTTC. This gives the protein CASSLGGGGRAIHEQYF.

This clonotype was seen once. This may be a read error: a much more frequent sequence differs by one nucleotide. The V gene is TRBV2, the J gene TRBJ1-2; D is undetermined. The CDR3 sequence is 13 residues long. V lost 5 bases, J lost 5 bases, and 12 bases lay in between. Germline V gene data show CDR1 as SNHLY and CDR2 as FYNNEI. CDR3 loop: CASSYSRPYGYTF. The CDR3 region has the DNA TGTGCCAGCAGTTACTCAAGACCTTATGGCTACACCTTC.

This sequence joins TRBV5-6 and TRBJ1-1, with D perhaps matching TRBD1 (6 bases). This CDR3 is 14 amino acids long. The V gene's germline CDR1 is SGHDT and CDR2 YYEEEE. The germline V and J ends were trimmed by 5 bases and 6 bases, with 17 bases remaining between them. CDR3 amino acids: CASSFPRGNAEAFF. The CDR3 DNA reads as TGTGCCAGCAGTTTTCCCAGGGGAAACGCTGAAGCTTTCTTT.

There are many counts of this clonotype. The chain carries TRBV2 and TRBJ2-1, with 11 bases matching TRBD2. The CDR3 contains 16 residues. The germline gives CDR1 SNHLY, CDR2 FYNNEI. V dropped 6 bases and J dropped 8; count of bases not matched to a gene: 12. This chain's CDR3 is CASRTNRLAGRDEQFF. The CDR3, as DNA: TGTGCCAGCAGGACAAACCGACTAGCGGGAAGGGATGAGCAGTTCTTC.

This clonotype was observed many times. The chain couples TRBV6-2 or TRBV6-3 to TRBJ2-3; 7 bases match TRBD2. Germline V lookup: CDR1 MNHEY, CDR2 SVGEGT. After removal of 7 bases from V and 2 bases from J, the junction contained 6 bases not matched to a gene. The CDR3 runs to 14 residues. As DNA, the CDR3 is TGTGCCAGCACCGAGACTAGCTTCACAGATACGCAGTATTTT. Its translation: CASTETSFTDTQYF.

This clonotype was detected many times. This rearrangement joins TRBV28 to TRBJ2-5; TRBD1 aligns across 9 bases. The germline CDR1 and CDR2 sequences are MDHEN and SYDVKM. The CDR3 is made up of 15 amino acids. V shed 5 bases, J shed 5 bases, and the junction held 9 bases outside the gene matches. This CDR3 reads CASSSTGTGFETQYF. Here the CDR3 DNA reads TGTGCCAGCAGTAGTACCGGGACAGGGTTCGAGACCCAGTACTTC.

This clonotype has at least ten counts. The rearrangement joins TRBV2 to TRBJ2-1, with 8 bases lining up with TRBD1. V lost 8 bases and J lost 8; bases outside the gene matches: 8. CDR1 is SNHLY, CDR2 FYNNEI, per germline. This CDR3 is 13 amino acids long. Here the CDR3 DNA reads TGTGCCAGCCCTACTACCAGGGGGCATGAGCAGTTCTTC. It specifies CASPTTRGHEQFF.

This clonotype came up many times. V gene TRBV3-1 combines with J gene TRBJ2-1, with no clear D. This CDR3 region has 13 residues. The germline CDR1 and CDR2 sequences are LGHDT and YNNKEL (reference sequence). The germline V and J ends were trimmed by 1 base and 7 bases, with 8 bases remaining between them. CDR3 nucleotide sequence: TGTGCCAGCAGCCAAGGGTTTAGTAATGAGCAGTTCTTC. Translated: CASSQGFSNEQFF.

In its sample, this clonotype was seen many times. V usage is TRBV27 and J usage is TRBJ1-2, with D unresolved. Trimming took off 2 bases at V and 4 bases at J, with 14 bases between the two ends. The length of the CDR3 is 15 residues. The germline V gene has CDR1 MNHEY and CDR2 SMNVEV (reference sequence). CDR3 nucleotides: TGTGCCAGCAGTTTAATGGCAGATCGATTCTATGGCTACACCTTC. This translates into CASSLMADRFYGYTF.

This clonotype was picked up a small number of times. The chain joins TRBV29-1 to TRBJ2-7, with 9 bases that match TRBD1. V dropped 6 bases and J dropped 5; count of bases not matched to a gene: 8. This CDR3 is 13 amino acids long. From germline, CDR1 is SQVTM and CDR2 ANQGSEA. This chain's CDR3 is CSVTGTGRNEQYF. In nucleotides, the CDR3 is TGCAGCGTGACCGGGACAGGGCGGAACGAGCAGTACTTC.

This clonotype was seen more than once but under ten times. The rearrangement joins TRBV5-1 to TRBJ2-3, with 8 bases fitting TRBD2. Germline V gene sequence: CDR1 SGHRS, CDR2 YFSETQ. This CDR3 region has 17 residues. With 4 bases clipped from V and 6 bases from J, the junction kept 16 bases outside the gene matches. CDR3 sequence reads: CASSDILGRGGMDTQYF. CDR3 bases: TGCGCCAGCAGCGACATCCTTGGTCGGGGGGGCATGGATACGCAGTATTTT.